The rows below give T cell receptor beta chains drawn from one sample of a study of cytomegalovirus exposure and HLA in healthy donors. Profiled with immunoSEQ multiplex PCR; TCRdb holds only in-frame clones, not every one. The sample lists roughly 150,000 clones, almost 80% occurring once. The material sequenced was PBMCs. These receptors were collected from a woman aged 25 to 39 in good health and CMV-seronegative. The CDR3 runs from the conserved cysteine through the conserved F or W. A D gene is named only where the DNA matches it firmly. Size tells how often a clone was seen (once, few, many) or the class of an expanded clone, and some rows leave it out.

v_call: TRBV11-3
clone_size: .
cdr3_length: 15
d_call: TRBD1
j_call: TRBJ2-7
cdr3_aa: CASSLGSDRADEQYF
cdr3_nt: TGTGCCAGCAGCTTAGGAAGCGACAGGGCCGACGAGCAGTACTTC

v_call: TRBV29-1
clone_size: .
cdr3_length: 13
d_call: .
j_call: TRBJ2-7
cdr3_aa: CSVEAAGGYEQYF
cdr3_nt: TGCAGCGTTGAAGCGGCAGGAGGATACGAGCAGTACTTC

v_call: TRBV19
clone_size: .
cdr3_length: 17
d_call: TRBD1
j_call: TRBJ1-4
cdr3_aa: CASSMDPPTGAHEKLFF
cdr3_nt: TGTGCCAGTAGTATGGATCCTCCGACAGGGGCGCACGAAAAACTGTTTTTT

v_call: TRBV5-5
clone_size: .
cdr3_length: 16
d_call: TRBD1
j_call: TRBJ1-6
cdr3_aa: CASSLGQGLKNSPLHF
cdr3_nt: TGTGCCAGCAGCCTGGGACAGGGCTTAAAGAATTCACCCCTCCACTTT

v_call: TRBV30
clone_size: .
cdr3_length: 12
d_call: .
j_call: TRBJ1-3
cdr3_aa: CAWNRAGNTIYF
cdr3_nt: TGTGCCTGGAACAGGGCTGGAAACACCATATATTTT

v_call: TRBV15
clone_size: .
cdr3_length: 16
d_call: .
j_call: TRBJ1-1
cdr3_aa: CATGGPGAISYTEAFF
cdr3_nt: TGTGCCACCGGGGGCCCAGGGGCGATTTCGTACACTGAAGCTTTCTTT

v_call: TRBV19
clone_size: few
cdr3_length: 14
d_call: .
j_call: TRBJ2-3
cdr3_aa: CASSLGTSTDTQYF
cdr3_nt: TGTGCCAGTAGTCTCGGGACTAGCACAGATACGCAGTATTTT

v_call: TRBV7-2
clone_size: .
cdr3_length: 14
d_call: .
j_call: TRBJ1-1
cdr3_aa: CASSSQVLNTEAFF
cdr3_nt: TGTGCCAGCAGTTCTCAGGTTCTGAACACTGAAGCTTTCTTT

v_call: TRBV28
clone_size: few
cdr3_length: 13
d_call: .
j_call: TRBJ1-2
cdr3_aa: CASSLGGQLLWTF
cdr3_nt: TGTGCCAGCAGTTTAGGGGGACAATTACTCTGGACCTTC

v_call: TRBV7-8
clone_size: .
cdr3_length: 16
d_call: .
j_call: TRBJ1-1
cdr3_aa: CASSLGEGGWDTEAFF
cdr3_nt: TGTGCCAGCAGCCTGGGGGAGGGCGGCTGGGACACTGAAGCTTTCTTT

v_call: TRBV6-1
clone_size: .
cdr3_length: 16
d_call: TRBD2
j_call: TRBJ2-1
cdr3_aa: CASSEGGGGLYNEQFF
cdr3_nt: TGTGCCAGCAGTGAAGGGGGCGGGGGGCTATACAATGAGCAGTTCTTC

v_call: TRBV5-1
clone_size: .
cdr3_length: 14
d_call: TRBD2
j_call: TRBJ2-3
cdr3_aa: CASSEGAGTTTQYF
cdr3_nt: TGCGCCAGCAGCGAGGGCGCGGGGACTACTACGCAGTATTTT

v_call: TRBV29-1
clone_size: .
cdr3_length: 13
d_call: TRBD1
j_call: TRBJ1-5
cdr3_aa: CSVGQGAAQPQHF
cdr3_nt: TGCAGCGTAGGACAGGGGGCGGCTCAGCCCCAGCATTTT

v_call: TRBV27
clone_size: .
cdr3_length: 11
d_call: .
j_call: TRBJ2-3
cdr3_aa: CASIGVHTQYF
cdr3_nt: TGTGCCAGCATCGGGGTCCATACGCAGTATTTT

v_call: TRBV7-2
clone_size: .
cdr3_length: 14
d_call: .
j_call: TRBJ2-7
cdr3_aa: CASSLQTGTYEQYF
cdr3_nt: TGTGCCAGCAGCCTACAGACGGGGACCTACGAGCAGTACTTC

v_call: TRBV7-2
clone_size: .
cdr3_length: 16
d_call: TRBD2
j_call: TRBJ2-7
cdr3_aa: CASSFGGTSGAYEQYF
cdr3_nt: TGTGCCAGCAGCTTCGGGGGGACTAGCGGGGCCTACGAGCAGTACTTC

v_call: TRBV29-1
clone_size: .
cdr3_length: 14
d_call: .
j_call: TRBJ1-1
cdr3_aa: CSVGTETRATEAFF
cdr3_nt: TGCAGCGTTGGAACAGAGACCAGGGCCACTGAAGCTTTCTTT

v_call: TRBV7-9
clone_size: .
cdr3_length: 16
d_call: TRBD1
j_call: TRBJ2-7
cdr3_aa: CASSFGTGVFSSEQYF
cdr3_nt: TGTGCCAGCAGCTTCGGGACAGGGGTATTTAGTAGCGAGCAGTACTTC

v_call: TRBV28
clone_size: .
cdr3_length: 15
d_call: .
j_call: TRBJ2-7
cdr3_aa: CASSLLPGTRYEQYF
cdr3_nt: TGTGCCAGCAGTTTACTTCCCGGGACACGATACGAGCAGTACTTC

v_call: TRBV9
clone_size: .
cdr3_length: 15
d_call: TRBD2
j_call: TRBJ2-1
cdr3_aa: CASSVIASGVDEQFF
cdr3_nt: TGTGCCAGCAGCGTAATAGCTAGCGGGGTTGATGAGCAGTTCTTC

v_call: TRBV10-3
clone_size: .
cdr3_length: 13
d_call: TRBD1
j_call: TRBJ1-2
cdr3_aa: CAIRGQEFYGYTF
cdr3_nt: TGTGCCATCAGGGGACAGGAGTTCTATGGCTACACCTTC

v_call: TRBV7-2
clone_size: .
cdr3_length: 14
d_call: .
j_call: TRBJ2-7
cdr3_aa: CASSLSLVSYEQYF
cdr3_nt: TGTGCCAGCAGCTTGTCTCTTGTCTCCTACGAGCAGTACTTC

v_call: TRBV10-1
clone_size: .
cdr3_length: 14
d_call: .
j_call: TRBJ1-1
cdr3_aa: CASSESGLGTEAFF
cdr3_nt: TGCGCCAGCAGTGAATCGGGGTTGGGCACTGAAGCTTTCTTT

v_call: TRBV2
clone_size: .
cdr3_length: 14
d_call: TRBD2
j_call: TRBJ2-3
cdr3_aa: CASRGRSGVDTQYF
cdr3_nt: TGTGCCAGCAGGGGAAGGAGCGGGGTAGATACGCAGTATTTT

v_call: TRBV5-4
clone_size: .
cdr3_length: 18
d_call: .
j_call: TRBJ2-6
cdr3_aa: CASRSGRGMSSGANVLTF
cdr3_nt: TGTGCCAGCAGGTCGGGTCGGGGTATGAGTTCTGGGGCCAACGTCCTGACTTTC

v_call: TRBV4-3
clone_size: .
cdr3_length: 17
d_call: .
j_call: TRBJ1-2
cdr3_aa: CASSQEPDRSPNYGYTF
cdr3_nt: TGCGCCAGCAGCCAAGAACCTGACAGGAGTCCTAACTATGGCTACACCTTC

v_call: TRBV7-6
clone_size: once
cdr3_length: 13
d_call: .
j_call: TRBJ1-1
cdr3_aa: CASSQDSNTEAFF
cdr3_nt: TGTGCCAGCAGCCAGGACAGTAACACTGAAGCTTTCTTT

v_call: TRBV18
clone_size: .
cdr3_length: 15
d_call: .
j_call: TRBJ2-2
cdr3_aa: CASSPLAANTGELFF
cdr3_nt: TGTGCCAGCTCACCCCTGGCCGCGAACACCGGGGAGCTGTTTTTT

v_call: TRBV19
clone_size: once
cdr3_length: 15
d_call: TRBD1
j_call: TRBJ1-2
cdr3_aa: CASRPGQGAIGGYTF
cdr3_nt: TGTGCCAGTAGACCGGGACAGGGGGCGATTGGTGGCTACACCTTC

v_call: TRBV19
clone_size: .
cdr3_length: 14
d_call: .
j_call: TRBJ1-1
cdr3_aa: CASSTRAGGTEAFF
cdr3_nt: TGTGCCAGTAGTACCCGGGCGGGGGGCACTGAAGCTTTCTTT

v_call: TRBV6-5
clone_size: .
cdr3_length: 16
d_call: TRBD1
j_call: TRBJ2-1
cdr3_aa: CASSFKGGYSYNEQFF
cdr3_nt: TGTGCCAGCAGTTTTAAAGGGGGCTATTCCTACAATGAGCAGTTCTTC

v_call: TRBV6-1
clone_size: .
cdr3_length: 15
d_call: .
j_call: TRBJ2-7
cdr3_aa: CASSEGGHRYYEQYF
cdr3_nt: TGTGCCAGCAGTGAAGGGGGACATCGATACTACGAGCAGTACTTC

v_call: TRBV5-1
clone_size: .
cdr3_length: 17
d_call: .
j_call: TRBJ2-3
cdr3_aa: CASSSQTPTLVTDTQYF
cdr3_nt: TGCGCCAGCAGCTCGCAGACTCCTACACTGGTCACAGATACGCAGTATTTT

v_call: TRBV7-9
clone_size: .
cdr3_length: 15
d_call: TRBD1
j_call: TRBJ1-2
cdr3_aa: CASSPETGGDYGYTF
cdr3_nt: TGTGCCAGCAGCCCAGAGACAGGGGGGGACTATGGCTACACCTTC

v_call: TRBV7-3
clone_size: .
cdr3_length: 13
d_call: .
j_call: TRBJ2-3
cdr3_aa: CASSLSGGNTQYF
cdr3_nt: TGTGCCAGCAGCTTAAGTGGGGGGAATACGCAGTATTTT

v_call: TRBV25-1
clone_size: .
cdr3_length: 14
d_call: TRBD1
j_call: TRBJ2-7
cdr3_aa: CASSKAGTAGEQYF
cdr3_nt: TGTGCCAGCAGTAAAGCCGGGACAGCTGGCGAGCAGTACTTC

v_call: TRBV13
clone_size: .
cdr3_length: 15
d_call: TRBD1
j_call: TRBJ1-3
cdr3_aa: CASSLTGGRRDTIYF
cdr3_nt: TGTGCCAGCAGTTTAACAGGGGGCCGTAGAGACACCATATATTTT

v_call: TRBV10-1
clone_size: .
cdr3_length: 14
d_call: TRBD1
j_call: TRBJ1-5
cdr3_aa: CARPDRAVNQPQHF
cdr3_nt: TGCGCCAGGCCTGACAGGGCGGTCAATCAGCCCCAGCATTTT

v_call: TRBV15
clone_size: .
cdr3_length: 12
d_call: .
j_call: TRBJ2-2
cdr3_aa: CATSRPPGELFF
cdr3_nt: TGTGCCACCAGCAGACCTCCCGGGGAGCTGTTTTTT

v_call: TRBV27
clone_size: few
cdr3_length: 13
d_call: .
j_call: TRBJ1-1
cdr3_aa: CASSLNMNTEAFF
cdr3_nt: TGTGCCAGCAGTTTAAATATGAACACTGAAGCTTTCTTT

v_call: TRBV7-9
clone_size: .
cdr3_length: 15
d_call: .
j_call: TRBJ2-7
cdr3_aa: CASSLAAGGRNEQYF
cdr3_nt: TGTGCCAGCAGCTTAGCTGCCGGGGGGCGGAACGAGCAGTACTTC

v_call: TRBV29-1
clone_size: .
cdr3_length: 14
d_call: TRBD2
j_call: TRBJ2-1
cdr3_aa: CSVGGLAGYNEQFF
cdr3_nt: TGCAGCGTTGGAGGACTAGCGGGGTACAATGAGCAGTTCTTC

v_call: TRBV30
clone_size: .
cdr3_length: 13
d_call: TRBD1
j_call: TRBJ2-7
cdr3_aa: CAWTGTGGYEQYF
cdr3_nt: TGTGCCTGGACCGGGACAGGGGGCTACGAGCAGTACTTC

v_call: TRBV2
clone_size: .
cdr3_length: 14
d_call: TRBD1
j_call: TRBJ1-1
cdr3_aa: CASRDRGMNTEAFF
cdr3_nt: TGTGCCAGCAGGGACAGGGGAATGAACACTGAAGCTTTCTTT

v_call: TRBV2
clone_size: once
cdr3_length: 12
d_call: TRBD1
j_call: TRBJ2-7
cdr3_aa: CASRQGADEQYF
cdr3_nt: TGTGCCAGTCGACAGGGGGCCGATGAGCAGTACTTC

v_call: TRBV27
clone_size: .
cdr3_length: 16
d_call: TRBD1
j_call: TRBJ2-3
cdr3_aa: CASSFGTGVGADTQYF
cdr3_nt: TGTGCCAGCAGTTTTGGGACAGGGGTTGGGGCAGATACGCAGTATTTT

v_call: TRBV5-1
clone_size: .
cdr3_length: 13
d_call: .
j_call: TRBJ1-1
cdr3_aa: CASTQGTNTEAFF
cdr3_nt: TGCGCCAGCACCCAGGGGACGAACACTGAAGCTTTCTTT

v_call: TRBV6-4
clone_size: .
cdr3_length: 13
d_call: .
j_call: TRBJ1-2
cdr3_aa: CASSDIWGEGYTF
cdr3_nt: TGTGCCAGCAGTGATATTTGGGGCGAAGGCTACACCTTC

v_call: TRBV5-1
clone_size: .
cdr3_length: 14
d_call: TRBD1
j_call: TRBJ2-1
cdr3_aa: CASSTGQSYNEQFF
cdr3_nt: TGCGCCAGCAGCACGGGACAGAGTTACAATGAGCAGTTCTTC

v_call: TRBV6-1
clone_size: .
cdr3_length: 15
d_call: TRBD1
j_call: TRBJ1-4
cdr3_aa: CASSRTGAANEKLFF
cdr3_nt: TGTGCCAGCAGTAGGACAGGGGCAGCTAATGAAAAACTGTTTTTT

v_call: TRBV2
clone_size: .
cdr3_length: 18
d_call: TRBD2
j_call: TRBJ2-1
cdr3_aa: CASSGPTSGGPNYNEQFF
cdr3_nt: TGTGCCAGCAGTGGACCGACTAGCGGGGGGCCAAACTACAATGAGCAGTTCTTC

v_call: TRBV2
clone_size: few
cdr3_length: 15
d_call: TRBD1
j_call: TRBJ2-1
cdr3_aa: CASSGTGGPYNEQFF
cdr3_nt: TGTGCCAGCAGTGGGACAGGGGGCCCGTACAATGAGCAGTTCTTC

v_call: TRBV5-1
clone_size: .
cdr3_length: 13
d_call: .
j_call: TRBJ2-1
cdr3_aa: CASKGEPYNEQFF
cdr3_nt: TGCGCCAGCAAGGGGGAGCCCTACAATGAGCAGTTCTTC